These 3 T cell receptor beta chains were sequenced from one sample in a study of radiotherapy plus CTLA-4 blockade in lung cancer. This table comes from immunoSEQ multiplex PCR, and its TCRdb copy is limited to in-frame clones, with some not included. The repertoire includes tens of thousands of clones, 86% of them detected once, and 2% to 2.5% sits in the top ten. Sequencing was performed on peripheral blood, taken from a patient treated with radiotherapy plus ipilimumab. The origin of the receptors is a human donor with non-small cell lung cancer who had a partial response to radiotherapy plus ipilimumab.

This clone showed up just once. The chain uses TRBV6-5 and TRBJ1-2; D is possibly TRBD1 (5 bases). The CDR3 is 13 amino acids. V was shortened by 7 bases and J by 4 bases, with 13 bases between the two germline ends. CDR1 is MNHEY, CDR2 SVGAGI, per germline. The CDR3 coding sequence is TGTGCCAGCACCTTAGGGGTGGGCTATGGCTACACCTTC. Its translation: CASTLGVGYGYTF.

The count of this clone is one. The chain recombines TRBV5-1 with TRBJ2-3; 12 bases are a match to TRBD2. This CDR3 comprises 17 residues. The trim removed 1 base at V and 1 base at J, leaving 4 bases unmatched. Germline CDR1 SGHRS, CDR2 YFSETQ. The CDR3, as DNA: TGCGCCAGCAGCTTGTTGACTAGCGGGAGCGGCACAGATACGCAGTATTTT. Its translation is CASSLLTSGSGTDTQYF.

The chain combines TRBV14 with TRBJ1-2, with D possibly being TRBD1 (5 bases). The CDR3 contains 12 residues. Per germline, CDR1 SGHDN and CDR2 FVKESK. Deletions cut 5 bases from V and 5 bases from J, with 9 bases between. The CDR3 DNA is TGTGCCAGCAGCTCGACAGCTTATGGCTACACCTTC. Residues: CASSSTAYGYTF.